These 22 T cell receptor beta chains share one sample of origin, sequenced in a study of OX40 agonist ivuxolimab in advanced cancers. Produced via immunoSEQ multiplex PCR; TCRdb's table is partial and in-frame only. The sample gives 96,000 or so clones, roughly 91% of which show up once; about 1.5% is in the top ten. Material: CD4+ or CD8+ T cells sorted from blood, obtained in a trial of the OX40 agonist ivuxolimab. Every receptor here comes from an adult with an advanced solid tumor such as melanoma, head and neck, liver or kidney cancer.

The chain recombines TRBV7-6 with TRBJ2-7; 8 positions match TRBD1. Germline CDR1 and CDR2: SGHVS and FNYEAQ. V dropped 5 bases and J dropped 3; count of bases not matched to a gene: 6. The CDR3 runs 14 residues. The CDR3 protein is CASSQQGEYYEQYF. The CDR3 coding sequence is TGTGCCAGCAGCCAACAGGGGGAATACTACGAGCAGTACTTC.

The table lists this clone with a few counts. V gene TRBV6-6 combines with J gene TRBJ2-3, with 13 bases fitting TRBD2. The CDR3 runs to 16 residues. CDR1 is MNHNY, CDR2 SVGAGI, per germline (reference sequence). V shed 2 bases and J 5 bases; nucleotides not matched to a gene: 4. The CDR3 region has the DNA TGTGCCAGCAGTTACGGGACTAGCGGGGAGGTAGATACGCAGTATTTT. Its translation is CASSYGTSGEVDTQYF.

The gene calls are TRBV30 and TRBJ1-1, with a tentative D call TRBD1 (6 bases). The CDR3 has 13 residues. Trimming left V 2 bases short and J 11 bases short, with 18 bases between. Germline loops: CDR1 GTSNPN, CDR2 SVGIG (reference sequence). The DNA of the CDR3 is TGTGCCTGGAGTCCCCCCAACCAGGGGCGGGCTTTCTTT. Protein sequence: CAWSPPNQGRAFF.

For the CDR3, the DNA is TGTGCCAGCAGTCGACAGGGGTCCTACGAGCAGTACTTC. Encoded protein: CASSRQGSYEQYF. The J gene is TRBJ2-7, the V gene TRBV27; 8 bases are a match to TRBD1. CDR3 size: 13 residues. Germline trimming cut 5 bases from V and 1 base from J; bases unmatched to any gene: 1. Germline CDR1 is MNHEY and CDR2 is SMNVEV (reference sequence).

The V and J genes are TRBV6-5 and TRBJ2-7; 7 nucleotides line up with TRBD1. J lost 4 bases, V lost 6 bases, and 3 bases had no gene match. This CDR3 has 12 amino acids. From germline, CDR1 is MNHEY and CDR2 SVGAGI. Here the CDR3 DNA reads TGTGCCAGCAGCCGGGACAGATACGAGCAGTACTTC. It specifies CASSRDRYEQYF.

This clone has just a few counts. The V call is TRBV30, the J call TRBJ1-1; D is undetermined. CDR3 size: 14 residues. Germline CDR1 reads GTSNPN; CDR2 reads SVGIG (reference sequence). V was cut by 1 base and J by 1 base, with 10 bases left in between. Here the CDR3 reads CAWSGYRGNTEAFF. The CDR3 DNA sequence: TGTGCCTGGAGTGGGTACAGAGGGAACACTGAAGCTTTCTTT. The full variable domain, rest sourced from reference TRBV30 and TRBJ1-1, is SQTIHQWPATLVQPVGSPLSLECTVEGTSNPNLYWYRQAAGRGLQLLFYSVGIGQISSEVPQNLSASRPQDRQFILSSKKLLLSDSGFYLCAWSGYRGNTEAFFGQGTRLTVV.

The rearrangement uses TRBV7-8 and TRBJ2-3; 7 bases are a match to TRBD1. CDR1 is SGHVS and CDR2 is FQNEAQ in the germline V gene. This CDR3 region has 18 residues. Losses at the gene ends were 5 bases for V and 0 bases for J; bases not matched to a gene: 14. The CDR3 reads CASSQPLRQGSSTDTQYF. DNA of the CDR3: TGTGCCAGCAGCCAACCCCTTAGACAGGGATCTAGCACAGATACGCAGTATTTT.

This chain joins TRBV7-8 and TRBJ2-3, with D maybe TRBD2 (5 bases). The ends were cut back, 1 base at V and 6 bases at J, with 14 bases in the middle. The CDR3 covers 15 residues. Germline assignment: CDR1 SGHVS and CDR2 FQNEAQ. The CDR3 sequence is CASSLGLGVPDTQYF. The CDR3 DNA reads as TGTGCCAGCAGCTTAGGTCTGGGAGTACCGGATACGCAGTATTTT. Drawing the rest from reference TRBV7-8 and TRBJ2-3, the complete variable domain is GAGVSQSPRYKVAKRGQDVALRCDPISGHVSLFWYQQALGQGPEFLTYFQNEAQLDKSGLPSDRFFAERPEGSVSTLKIQRTQQEDSAVYLCASSLGLGVPDTQYFGPGTRLTVL.

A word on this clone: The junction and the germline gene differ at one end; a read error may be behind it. CDR3 in amino acids: CASIEAGLLGQETQYF. The CDR3 region has the DNA TGTGCCAGCATTGAAGCCGGACTACTAGGACAAGAGACCCAGTACTTC. The chain joins TRBV2 to TRBJ2-5, with a tentative D call TRBD2 (6 bases). Germline loops: CDR1 SNHLY, CDR2 FYNNEI. This CDR3 is 16 amino acids long.

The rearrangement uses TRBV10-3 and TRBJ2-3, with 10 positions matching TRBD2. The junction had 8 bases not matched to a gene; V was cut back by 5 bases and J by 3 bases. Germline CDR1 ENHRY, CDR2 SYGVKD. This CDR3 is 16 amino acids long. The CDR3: CAISRTSGGRTDTQYF. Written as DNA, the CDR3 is TGTGCCATCAGTAGGACTAGCGGAGGGAGAACAGATACGCAGTATTTT.

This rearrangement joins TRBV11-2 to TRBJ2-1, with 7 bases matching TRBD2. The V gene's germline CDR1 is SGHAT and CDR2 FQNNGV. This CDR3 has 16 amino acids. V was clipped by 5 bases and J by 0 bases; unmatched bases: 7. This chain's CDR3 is CASSPPRGSSYNEQFF. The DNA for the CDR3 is TGTGCCAGCAGCCCCCCCCGCGGGAGCTCCTACAATGAGCAGTTCTTC.

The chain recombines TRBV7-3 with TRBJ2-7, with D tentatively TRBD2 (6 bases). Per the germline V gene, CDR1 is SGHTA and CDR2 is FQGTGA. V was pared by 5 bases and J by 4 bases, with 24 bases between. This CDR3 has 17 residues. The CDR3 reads CASSPQTLISGCYEQYF. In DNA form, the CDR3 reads TGTGCCAGCAGCCCACAAACCCTAATCAGCGGGTGTTACGAGCAGTACTTC. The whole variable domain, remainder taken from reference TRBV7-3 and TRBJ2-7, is GAGVSQTPSNKVTEKGKYVELRCDPISGHTALYWYRQSLGQGPEFLIYFQGTGAADDSGLPNDRFFAVRPEGSVSTLKIQRTERGDSAVYLCASSPQTLISGCYEQYFGPGTRLTVT.

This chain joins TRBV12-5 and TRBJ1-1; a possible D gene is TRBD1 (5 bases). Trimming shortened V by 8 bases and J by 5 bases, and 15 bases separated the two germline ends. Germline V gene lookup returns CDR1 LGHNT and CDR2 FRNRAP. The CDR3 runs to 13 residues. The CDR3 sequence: CASTGGYKTEAFF. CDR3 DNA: TGTGCTAGTACAGGAGGCTATAAGACTGAAGCTTTCTTT.

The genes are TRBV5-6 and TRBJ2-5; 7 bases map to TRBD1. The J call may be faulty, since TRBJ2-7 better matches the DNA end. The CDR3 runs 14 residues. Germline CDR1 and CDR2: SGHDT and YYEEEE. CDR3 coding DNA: TGTGCCAGCAGCTTAACAGGGGATGGCTACGAGCAGTACTTC. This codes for CASSLTGDGYEQYF.

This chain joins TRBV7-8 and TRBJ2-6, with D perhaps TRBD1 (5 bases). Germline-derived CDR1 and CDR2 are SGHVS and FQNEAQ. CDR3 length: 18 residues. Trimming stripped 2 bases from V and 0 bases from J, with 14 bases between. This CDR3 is CASSLNAGFISGANVLTF. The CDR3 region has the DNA TGTGCCAGCAGCTTAAATGCAGGGTTCATCTCTGGGGCCAACGTCCTGACTTTC.

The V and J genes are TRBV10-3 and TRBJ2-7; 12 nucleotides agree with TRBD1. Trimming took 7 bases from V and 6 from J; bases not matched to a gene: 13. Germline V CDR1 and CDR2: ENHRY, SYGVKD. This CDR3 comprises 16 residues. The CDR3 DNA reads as TGTGCCATCAAGACCCAACCGGGACAGGGGGCCGGCGAGCAGTACTTC. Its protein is CAIKTQPGQGAGEQYF.

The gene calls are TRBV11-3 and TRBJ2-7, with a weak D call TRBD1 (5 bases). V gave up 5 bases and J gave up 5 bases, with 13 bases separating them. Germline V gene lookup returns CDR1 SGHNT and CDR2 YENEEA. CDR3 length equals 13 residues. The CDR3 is CASSLTRANEQYF. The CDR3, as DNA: TGTGCCAGCAGCCTAACCAGGGCCAACGAGCAGTACTTC.

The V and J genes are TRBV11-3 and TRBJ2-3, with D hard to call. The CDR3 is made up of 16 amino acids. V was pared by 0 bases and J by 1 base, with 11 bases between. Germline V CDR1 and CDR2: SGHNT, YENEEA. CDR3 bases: TGTGCCAGCAGCTTAGAAGGCGCATGGGGCACAGATACGCAGTATTTT. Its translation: CASSLEGAWGTDTQYF.

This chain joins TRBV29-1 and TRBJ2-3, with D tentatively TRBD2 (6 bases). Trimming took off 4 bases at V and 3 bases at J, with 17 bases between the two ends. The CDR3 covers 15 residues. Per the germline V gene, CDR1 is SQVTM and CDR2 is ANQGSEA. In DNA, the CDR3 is TGCAGCGTTGCGTCTCGGTTGGGGGGTACAGATACGCAGTATTTT. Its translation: CSVASRLGGTDTQYF.

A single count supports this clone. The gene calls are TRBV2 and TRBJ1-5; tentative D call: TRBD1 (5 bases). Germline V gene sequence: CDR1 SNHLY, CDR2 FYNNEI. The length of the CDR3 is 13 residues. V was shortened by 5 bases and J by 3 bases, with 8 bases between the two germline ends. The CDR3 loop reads CASSPGLNQPQHF. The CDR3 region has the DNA TGTGCCAGCAGTCCGGGGCTCAATCAGCCCCAGCATTTT.

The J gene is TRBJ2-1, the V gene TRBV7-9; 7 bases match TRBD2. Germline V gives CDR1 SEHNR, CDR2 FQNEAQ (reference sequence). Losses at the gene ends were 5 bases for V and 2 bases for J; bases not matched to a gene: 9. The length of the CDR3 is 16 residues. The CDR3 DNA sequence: TGTGCCAGCAGCCGGTGGGGGGAGGGCCCCTACAATGAGCAGTTCTTC. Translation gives CASSRWGEGPYNEQFF.

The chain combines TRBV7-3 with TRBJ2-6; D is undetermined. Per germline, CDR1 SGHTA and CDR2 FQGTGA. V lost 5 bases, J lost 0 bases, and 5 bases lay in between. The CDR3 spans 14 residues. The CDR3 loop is CASSANSGANVLTF. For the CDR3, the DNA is TGTGCCAGCAGCGCGAACTCTGGGGCCAACGTCCTGACTTTC.